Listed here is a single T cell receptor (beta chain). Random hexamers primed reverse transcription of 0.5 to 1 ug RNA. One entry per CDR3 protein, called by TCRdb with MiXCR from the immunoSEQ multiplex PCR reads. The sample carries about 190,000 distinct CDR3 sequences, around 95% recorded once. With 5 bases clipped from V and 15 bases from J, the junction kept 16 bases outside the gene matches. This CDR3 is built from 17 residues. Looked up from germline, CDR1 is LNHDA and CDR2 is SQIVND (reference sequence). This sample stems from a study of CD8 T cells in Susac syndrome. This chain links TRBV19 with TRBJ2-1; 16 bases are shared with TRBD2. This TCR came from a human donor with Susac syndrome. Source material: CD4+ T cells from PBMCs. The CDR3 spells CASSPGGTSGGDPRGFF. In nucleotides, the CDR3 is TGTGCCAGTAGTCCAGGAGGGACTAGCGGGGGGGACCCACGCGGGTTCTTC.